This entry features one TCR beta chain sequence. Germline CDR1 reads SGHTA; CDR2 reads FQGNSA. CDR3 length: 15 amino acids. V shed 1 base and J shed 2 bases, with 12 bases lying between them. The data originate from a study of blood T cell repertoires in COVID-19. In the original processing: For nucleated cells, counts were estimated from reference gene primer amplification. The method was immunoSEQ multiplex PCR; TCRdb's version includes in-frame clones alone and lacks a portion of them. That table is the source of V, J and clone size, and D and trimming were worked out from the DNA. The sample consists of approximately 90,000 clones, roughly 80% of them appearing once.

The chain uses TRBV7-2 and TRBJ2-7; D not resolved. Sequencing used peripheral blood. The receptor comes from a man aged 55-75 years with acute or convalescent COVID-19. CDR3 sequence: CASSLGRSETYEQYF. The DNA of the CDR3 is TGTGCCAGCAGCTTAGGACGGAGTGAAACCTACGAGCAGTACTTC.